This is a list of T cell receptor beta chains from one sample in a study of blood T cell repertoires in COVID-19. The table came from immunoSEQ multiplex PCR; TCRdb's copy has only in-frame clones and leaves some out. The sample includes approximately 180,000 clones, approximately 90% of them seen just once. What was sequenced was peripheral blood. Receptors originate from a human donor in a cohort sampled during active COVID-19. CDR3s include the opening cysteine and the closing phenylalanine or tryptophan. D genes are given only for firm matches. Not all rows give a size; the values are once, few, many and, for expanded clones, a class.

length: 18
size: .
D: TRBD2
J: TRBJ2-3
V: TRBV4-1
CDR3: CASSQESWLAGGEDTQYF
DNA: TGCGCCAGCAGCCAAGAAAGTTGGCTAGCGGGAGGGGAAGATACGCAGTATTTT

length: 13
size: .
D: TRBD2
J: TRBJ2-5
V: TRBV2
CDR3: CASSGGSKETQYF
DNA: TGTGCCAGCAGCGGGGGGTCAAAAGAGACCCAGTACTTC

length: 14
size: .
D: .
J: TRBJ2-5
V: TRBV6-5
CDR3: CASRGEAGEETQYF
DNA: TGTGCCAGCAGGGGAGAGGCTGGGGAAGAGACCCAGTACTTC

length: 12
size: .
D: TRBD2
J: TRBJ2-7
V: TRBV2
CDR3: CAGSGSRYEQYF
DNA: TGTGCCGGCAGCGGGAGCAGATACGAGCAGTACTTC

length: 10
size: .
D: .
J: TRBJ1-2
V: TRBV30
CDR3: CAWSEGSYTF
DNA: TGTGCCTGGAGTGAGGGGAGCTACACCTTC

length: 17
size: .
D: TRBD2
J: TRBJ2-3
V: TRBV9
CDR3: CASSALAGGLGTDTQYF
DNA: TGTGCCAGCAGCGCCCTAGCGGGAGGGCTTGGCACAGATACGCAGTATTTT

length: 15
size: .
D: .
J: TRBJ2-5
V: TRBV27
CDR3: CASSFPPGLRETQYF
DNA: TGTGCCAGCAGTTTCCCCCCCGGACTGAGGGAGACCCAGTACTTC

length: 15
size: once
D: .
J: TRBJ1-4
V: TRBV6-5
CDR3: CASRLQGGTNEKLFF
DNA: TGTGCCAGCAGGCTACAGGGTGGGACTAATGAAAAACTGTTTTTT

length: 14
size: .
D: TRBD2
J: TRBJ2-7
V: TRBV11-3
CDR3: CASSLGGSSYEQYF
DNA: TGTGCCAGCAGCTTGGGGGGGAGCTCCTACGAGCAGTACTTC

length: 15
size: few
D: .
J: TRBJ2-5
V: TRBV7-6
CDR3: CASSLDRGHQETQYF
DNA: TGTGCCAGCAGCTTAGATCGAGGCCACCAAGAGACCCAGTACTTC

length: 16
size: few
D: .
J: TRBJ1-5
V: TRBV2
CDR3: CASSEIFGQNNQPQHF
DNA: TGTGCCAGCAGTGAAATTTTTGGACAGAACAATCAGCCCCAGCATTTT

length: 14
size: .
D: .
J: TRBJ2-4
V: TRBV5-6
CDR3: CASSLGGPKNIQYF
DNA: TGTGCCAGCAGCTTGGGGGGGCCCAAAAACATTCAGTACTTC

length: 13
size: .
D: .
J: TRBJ2-7
V: TRBV28
CDR3: CASSLGTAWGQYF
DNA: TGTGCCAGCAGCCTAGGGACTGCCTGGGGGCAGTACTTC

length: 15
size: few
D: TRBD1
J: TRBJ1-6
V: TRBV7-9
CDR3: CASKRGLEGNSPLHF
DNA: TGTGCCAGCAAAAGGGGGCTAGAGGGAAATTCACCCCTCCACTTT

length: 14
size: .
D: .
J: TRBJ2-7
V: TRBV3-1/TRBV3-2
CDR3: CASSQDVLPHEQYF
DNA: TGTGCCAGCAGCCAAGATGTACTACCTCACGAGCAGTACTTC

length: 17
size: .
D: TRBD2
J: TRBJ2-1
V: TRBV11-2
CDR3: CASSSAPTSGNSNEQFF
DNA: TGTGCCAGCAGCTCAGCCCCGACTAGCGGGAACTCCAATGAGCAGTTCTTC

length: 15
size: once
D: TRBD2
J: TRBJ2-5
V: TRBV3-1/TRBV3-2
CDR3: CASGWASGERETQYF
DNA: TGTGCCAGCGGGTGGGCTAGCGGGGAGAGAGAGACCCAGTACTTC

length: 13
size: .
D: .
J: TRBJ2-3
V: TRBV27
CDR3: CASSLRGGYEQYF
DNA: TGTGCCAGCAGTTTAAGGGGGGGATACGAGCAGTATTTT

length: 17
size: .
D: .
J: TRBJ1-5
V: TRBV6-1
CDR3: CASSEDAAGLGFQPQHF
DNA: TGTGCCAGCAGTGAAGATGCGGCTGGGTTGGGTTTTCAGCCCCAGCATTTT

length: 17
size: .
D: TRBD1
J: TRBJ1-3
V: TRBV25-1
CDR3: CASSEALGQGSGDTIYF
DNA: TGTGCCAGCAGTGAGGCCCTAGGACAGGGAAGTGGGGACACCATATATTTT

length: 13
size: once
D: .
J: TRBJ2-7
V: TRBV10-3
CDR3: CAITQHRSYEQYF
DNA: TGTGCCATCACCCAACACCGCTCCTACGAGCAGTACTTC

length: 15
size: .
D: .
J: TRBJ2-5
V: TRBV7-9
CDR3: CASSLSGRGQETQYF
DNA: TGTGCCAGCAGCTTATCGGGCCGGGGCCAAGAGACCCAGTACTTC

length: 15
size: once
D: .
J: TRBJ2-7
V: TRBV15
CDR3: CATSRDLVQGGEQYF
DNA: TGTGCCACCAGCAGAGATCTAGTCCAGGGAGGCGAGCAGTACTTC

length: 15
size: .
D: .
J: TRBJ2-6
V: TRBV5-6
CDR3: CASSLGQAGANVLTF
DNA: TGTGCCAGCAGCTTGGGGCAAGCTGGGGCCAACGTCCTGACTTTC

length: 13
size: .
D: .
J: TRBJ2-5
V: TRBV28
CDR3: CASSYPVRETQYF
DNA: TGTGCCAGCAGTTACCCCGTACGGGAGACCCAGTACTTC

length: 12
size: .
D: .
J: TRBJ2-1
V: TRBV24-1
CDR3: CATTGTYNEQFF
DNA: TGTGCCACCACCGGGACCTACAATGAGCAGTTCTTC

length: 13
size: once
D: .
J: TRBJ1-1
V: TRBV27
CDR3: CASSLGQNTEAFF
DNA: TGTGCCAGCAGTTTAGGGCAGAACACTGAAGCTTTCTTT

length: 15
size: once
D: TRBD1
J: TRBJ1-5
V: TRBV13
CDR3: CASSLGQGTNQPQHF
DNA: TGTGCCAGCAGCTTGGGACAGGGGACTAATCAGCCCCAGCATTTT

length: 14
size: .
D: .
J: TRBJ2-1
V: TRBV18
CDR3: CASSAPGLPNEQFF
DNA: TGTGCCAGCTCAGCTCCGGGACTTCCCAATGAGCAGTTCTTC

length: 15
size: few
D: .
J: TRBJ2-2
V: TRBV6-5
CDR3: CASVKAPDSTGELFF
DNA: TGTGCCAGCGTGAAGGCCCCAGACAGCACCGGGGAGCTGTTTTTT

length: 15
size: .
D: .
J: TRBJ1-3
V: TRBV6-6
CDR3: CASNNRGISGNTIYF
DNA: TGTGCCAGCAATAACCGGGGGATCTCTGGAAACACCATATATTTT

length: 14
size: .
D: .
J: TRBJ1-3
V: TRBV7-2
CDR3: CASSLASPGNTIYF
DNA: TGTGCCAGCAGCTTAGCTAGTCCTGGAAACACCATATATTTT

length: 13
size: .
D: .
J: TRBJ2-7
V: TRBV9
CDR3: CASSVDSSYEQYF
DNA: TGTGCCAGCAGCGTAGACTCGTCCTACGAGCAGTACTTC

length: 16
size: .
D: TRBD2
J: TRBJ2-5
V: TRBV5-1
CDR3: CASSLAGGPGRETQYF
DNA: TGCGCCAGCTCCCTAGCGGGAGGGCCGGGAAGAGAGACCCAGTACTTC

length: 15
size: .
D: TRBD1
J: TRBJ2-2
V: TRBV18
CDR3: CASSPGTGTTGELFF
DNA: TGTGCCAGCTCACCCGGGACAGGGACCACCGGGGAGCTGTTTTTT